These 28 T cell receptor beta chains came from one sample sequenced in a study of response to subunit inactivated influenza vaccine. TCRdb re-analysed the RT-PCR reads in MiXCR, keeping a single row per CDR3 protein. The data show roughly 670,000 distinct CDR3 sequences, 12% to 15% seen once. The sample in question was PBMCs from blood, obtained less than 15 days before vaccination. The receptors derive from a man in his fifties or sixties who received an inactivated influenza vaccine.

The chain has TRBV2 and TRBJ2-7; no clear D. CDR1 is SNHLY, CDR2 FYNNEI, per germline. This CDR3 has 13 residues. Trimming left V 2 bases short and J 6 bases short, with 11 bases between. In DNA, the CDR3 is TGTGCCAGCAGTGAATCTCCCCGGACCGAGCAGTACTTC. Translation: CASSESPRTEQYF.

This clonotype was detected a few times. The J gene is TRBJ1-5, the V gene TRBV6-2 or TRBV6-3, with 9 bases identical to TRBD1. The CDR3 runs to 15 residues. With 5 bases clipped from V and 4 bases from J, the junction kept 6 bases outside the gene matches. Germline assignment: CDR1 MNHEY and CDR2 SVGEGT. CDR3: CASSTGTGINQPQHF. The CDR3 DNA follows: TGTGCCAGCAGTACCGGGACAGGGATTAATCAGCCCCAGCATTTT.

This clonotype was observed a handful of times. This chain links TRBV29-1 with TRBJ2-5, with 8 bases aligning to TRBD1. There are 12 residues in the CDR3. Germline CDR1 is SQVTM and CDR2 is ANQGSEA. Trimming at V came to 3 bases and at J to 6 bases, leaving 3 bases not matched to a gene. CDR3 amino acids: CSVDGQGKTQYF. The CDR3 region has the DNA TGCAGCGTTGACGGACAGGGAAAGACCCAGTACTTC.

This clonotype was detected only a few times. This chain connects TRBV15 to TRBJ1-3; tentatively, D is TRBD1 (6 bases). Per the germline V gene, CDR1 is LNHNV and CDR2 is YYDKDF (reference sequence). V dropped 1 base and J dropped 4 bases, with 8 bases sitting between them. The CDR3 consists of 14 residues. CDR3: CATSRGQEGNTIYF. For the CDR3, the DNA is TGTGCCACCAGCAGAGGACAGGAAGGAAACACCATATATTTT.

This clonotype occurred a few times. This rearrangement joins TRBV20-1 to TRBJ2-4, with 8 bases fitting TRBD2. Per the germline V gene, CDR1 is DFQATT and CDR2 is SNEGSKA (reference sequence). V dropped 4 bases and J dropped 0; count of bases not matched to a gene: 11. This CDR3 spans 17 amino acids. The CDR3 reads CSATGTSKSIAKNIQYF. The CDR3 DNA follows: TGCAGTGCTACCGGGACTAGTAAATCTATAGCCAAAAACATTCAGTACTTC.

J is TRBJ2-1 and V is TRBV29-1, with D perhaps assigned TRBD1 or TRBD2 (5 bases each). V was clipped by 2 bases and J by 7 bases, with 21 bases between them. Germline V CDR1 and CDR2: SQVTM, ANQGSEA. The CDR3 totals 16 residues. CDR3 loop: CSVETWGRHVGNEQFF. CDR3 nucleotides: TGCAGCGTTGAAACATGGGGACGCCACGTCGGAAATGAGCAGTTCTTC.

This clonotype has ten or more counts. CDR3 residues: CASSSRDRGAYEQYF. CDR3 sequence (DNA): TGTGCCAGCAGCTCAAGGGACAGAGGAGCCTACGAGCAGTACTTC. J is TRBJ2-7 and V is TRBV7-6; 7 bases fit TRBD1. J was trimmed by 2 bases and V by 4 bases; bases with no gene match: 8. Germline V CDR1 and CDR2: SGHVS, FNYEAQ. This CDR3 is built from 15 residues.

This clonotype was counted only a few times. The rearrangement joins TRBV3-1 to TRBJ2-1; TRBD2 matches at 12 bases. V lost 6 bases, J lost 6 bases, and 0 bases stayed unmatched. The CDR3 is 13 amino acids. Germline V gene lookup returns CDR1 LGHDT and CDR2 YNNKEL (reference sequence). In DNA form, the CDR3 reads TGTGCCAGCAGGGGACTAGCGGGCAATGAGCAGTTCTTC. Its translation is CASRGLAGNEQFF.

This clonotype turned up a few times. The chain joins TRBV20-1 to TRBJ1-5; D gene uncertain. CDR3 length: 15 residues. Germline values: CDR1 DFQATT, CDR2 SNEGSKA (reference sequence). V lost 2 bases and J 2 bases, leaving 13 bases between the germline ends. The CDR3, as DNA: TGCAGTGCTAGAAGGCCGGCAGTTCGCAATCAGCCCCAGCATTTT. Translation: CSARRPAVRNQPQHF.

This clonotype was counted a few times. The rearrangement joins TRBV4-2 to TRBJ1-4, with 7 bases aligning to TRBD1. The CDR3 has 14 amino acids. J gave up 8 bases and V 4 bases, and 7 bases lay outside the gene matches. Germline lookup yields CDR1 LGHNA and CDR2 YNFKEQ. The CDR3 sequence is CASSPGDSREKLFF. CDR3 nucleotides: TGTGCCAGCAGCCCCGGGGACAGCAGGGAAAAACTGTTTTTT.

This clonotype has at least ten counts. CDR3 sequence reads: CSEFSGGRETQYF. The CDR3 region has the DNA TGCAGTGAATTCTCGGGGGGGCGAGAGACCCAGTACTTC. This rearrangement joins TRBV20-1 to TRBJ2-5, with 8 bases that match TRBD2. V dropped 7 bases and J dropped 4; count of bases not matched to a gene: 8. This CDR3 is 13 amino acids long. In germline, CDR1 is DFQATT, CDR2 SNEGSKA (reference sequence).

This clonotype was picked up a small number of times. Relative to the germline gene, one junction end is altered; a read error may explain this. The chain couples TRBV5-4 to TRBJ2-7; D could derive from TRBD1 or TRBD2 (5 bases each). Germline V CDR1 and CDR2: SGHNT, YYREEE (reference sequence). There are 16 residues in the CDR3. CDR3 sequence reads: CASSSFPGRDSDEQYF. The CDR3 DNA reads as TGTGCCAGCAGCTCCTTCCCGGGACGCGACTCCGACGAGCAGTACTTC.

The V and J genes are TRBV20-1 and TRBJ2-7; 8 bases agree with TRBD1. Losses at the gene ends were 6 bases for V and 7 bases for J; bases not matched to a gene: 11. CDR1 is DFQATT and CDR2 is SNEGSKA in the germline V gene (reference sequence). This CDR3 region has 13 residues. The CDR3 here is CSAPRTGMREQYF. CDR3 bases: TGCAGTGCCCCCCGGACAGGGATGCGGGAGCAGTACTTC.

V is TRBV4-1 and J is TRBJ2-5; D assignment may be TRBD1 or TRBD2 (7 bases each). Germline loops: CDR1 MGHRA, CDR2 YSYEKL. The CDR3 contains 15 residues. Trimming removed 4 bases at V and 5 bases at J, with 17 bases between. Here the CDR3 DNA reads TGCGCCAGCAGCCTACCAGGGGGGGCGAGGGAGACCCAGTACTTC. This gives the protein CASSLPGGARETQYF.

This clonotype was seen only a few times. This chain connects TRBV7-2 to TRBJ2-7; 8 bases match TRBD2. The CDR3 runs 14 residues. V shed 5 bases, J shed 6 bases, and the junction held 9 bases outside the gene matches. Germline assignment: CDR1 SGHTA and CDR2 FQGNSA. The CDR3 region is CASSTRAAGGEQYF. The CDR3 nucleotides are TGTGCCAGCAGCACCCGGGCCGCGGGGGGCGAGCAGTACTTC.

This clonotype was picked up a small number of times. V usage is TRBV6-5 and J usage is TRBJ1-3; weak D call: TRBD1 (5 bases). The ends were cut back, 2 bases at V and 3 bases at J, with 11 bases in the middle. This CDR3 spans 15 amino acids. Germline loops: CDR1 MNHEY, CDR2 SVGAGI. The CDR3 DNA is TGTGCCAGCAGTTACGACCCGGGACTTGGAAACACCATATATTTT. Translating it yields CASSYDPGLGNTIYF.

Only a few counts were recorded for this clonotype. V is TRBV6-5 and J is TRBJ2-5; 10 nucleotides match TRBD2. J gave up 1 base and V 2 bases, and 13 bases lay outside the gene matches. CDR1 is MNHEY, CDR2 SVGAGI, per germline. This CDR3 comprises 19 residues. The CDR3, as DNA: TGTGCCAGCAGTTACCCCGTAGCGGGGGGTTTCAAACGCCAAGAGACCCAGTACTTC. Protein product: CASSYPVAGGFKRQETQYF.

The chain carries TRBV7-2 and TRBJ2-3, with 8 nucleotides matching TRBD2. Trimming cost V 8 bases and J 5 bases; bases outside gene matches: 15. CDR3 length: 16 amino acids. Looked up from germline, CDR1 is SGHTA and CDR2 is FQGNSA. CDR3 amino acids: CASRSRAGVGLDTQYF. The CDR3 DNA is TGTGCCAGCCGCTCCCGAGCGGGAGTGGGGTTAGATACGCAGTATTTT.

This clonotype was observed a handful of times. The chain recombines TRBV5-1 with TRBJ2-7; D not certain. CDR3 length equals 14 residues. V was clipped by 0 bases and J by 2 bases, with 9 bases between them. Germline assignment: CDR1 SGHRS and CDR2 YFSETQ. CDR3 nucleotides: TGCGCCAGCAGCTTGGAGAGTACCCCCTACGAGCAGTACTTC. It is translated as CASSLESTPYEQYF.

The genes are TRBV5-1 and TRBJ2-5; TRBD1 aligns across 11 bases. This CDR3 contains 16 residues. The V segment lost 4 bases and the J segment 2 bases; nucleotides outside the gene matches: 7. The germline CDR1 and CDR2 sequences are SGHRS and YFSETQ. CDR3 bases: TGCGCCAGCAGCCCATCCGGGACAGGGGGTCAAGAGACCCAGTACTTC. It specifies CASSPSGTGGQETQYF.

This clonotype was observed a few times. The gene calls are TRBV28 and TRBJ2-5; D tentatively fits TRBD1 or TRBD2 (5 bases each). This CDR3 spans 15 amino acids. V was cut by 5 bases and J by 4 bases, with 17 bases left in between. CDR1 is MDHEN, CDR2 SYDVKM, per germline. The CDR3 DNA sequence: TGTGCCAGCAGTAGGCCTTCAGGGAGTGGAGAGACCCAGTACTTC. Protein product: CASSRPSGSGETQYF.

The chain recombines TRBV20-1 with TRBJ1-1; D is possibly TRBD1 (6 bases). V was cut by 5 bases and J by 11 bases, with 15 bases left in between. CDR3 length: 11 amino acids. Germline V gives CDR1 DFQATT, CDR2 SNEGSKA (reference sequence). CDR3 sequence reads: CSAGPGHTAFF. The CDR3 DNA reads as TGCAGTGCTGGGCCGGGACATACGGCTTTCTTT.

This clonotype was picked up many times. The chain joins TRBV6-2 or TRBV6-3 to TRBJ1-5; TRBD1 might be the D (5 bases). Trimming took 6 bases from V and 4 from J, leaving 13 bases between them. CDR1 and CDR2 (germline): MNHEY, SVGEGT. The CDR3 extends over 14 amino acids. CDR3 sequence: CASRRQSRNQPQHF. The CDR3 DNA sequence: TGTGCCAGCAGAAGACAGAGCCGGAATCAGCCCCAGCATTTT.

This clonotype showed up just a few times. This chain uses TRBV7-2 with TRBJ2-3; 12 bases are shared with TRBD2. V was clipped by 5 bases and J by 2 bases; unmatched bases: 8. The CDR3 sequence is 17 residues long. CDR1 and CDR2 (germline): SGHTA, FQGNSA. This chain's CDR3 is CASSQGLAGTHTDTQYF. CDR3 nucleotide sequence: TGTGCCAGCAGCCAAGGACTAGCGGGGACGCACACAGATACGCAGTATTTT.

In nucleotides, the CDR3 is TGTGCCAGCAGCCAAACGAGTATCTCCTACGAGCAGTACTTC. It yields the protein CASSQTSISYEQYF. The V call is TRBV7-2, the J call TRBJ2-7; D is undetermined. Germline V gene sequence: CDR1 SGHTA, CDR2 FQGNSA. The CDR3 is made up of 14 amino acids. Trimming pared 5 bases from V and 0 bases from J, leaving 11 bases between.

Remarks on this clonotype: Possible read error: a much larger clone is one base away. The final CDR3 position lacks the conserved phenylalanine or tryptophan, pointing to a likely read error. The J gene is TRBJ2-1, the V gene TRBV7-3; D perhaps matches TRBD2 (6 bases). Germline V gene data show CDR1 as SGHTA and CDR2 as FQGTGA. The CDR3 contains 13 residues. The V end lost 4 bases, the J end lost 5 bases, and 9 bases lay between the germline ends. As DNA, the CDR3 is TGTGCCAGCAGCTGGGCGGGAAACAATGAGCAGTTCTCC. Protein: CASSWAGNNEQFS.

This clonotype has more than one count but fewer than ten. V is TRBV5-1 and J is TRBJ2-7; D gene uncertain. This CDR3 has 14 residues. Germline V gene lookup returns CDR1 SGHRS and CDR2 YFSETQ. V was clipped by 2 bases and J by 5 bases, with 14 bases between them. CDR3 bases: TGCGCCAGCAGCTTAGACCGGTTATCTCACGAGCAGTACTTC. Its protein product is CASSLDRLSHEQYF.

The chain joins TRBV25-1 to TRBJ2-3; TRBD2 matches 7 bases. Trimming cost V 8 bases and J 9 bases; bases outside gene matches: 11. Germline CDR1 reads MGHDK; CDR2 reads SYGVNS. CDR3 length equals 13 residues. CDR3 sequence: CASLGGEVRTQYF. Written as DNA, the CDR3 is TGTGCCAGCCTGGGGGGGGAAGTGAGAACGCAGTATTTT. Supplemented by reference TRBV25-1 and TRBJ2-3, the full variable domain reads EADIYQTPRYLVIGTGKKITLECSQTMGHDKMYWYQQDPGMELHLIHYSYGVNSTEKGDLSSESTVSRIRTEHFPLTLESARPSHTSQYLCASLGGEVRTQYFGPGTRLTVL.